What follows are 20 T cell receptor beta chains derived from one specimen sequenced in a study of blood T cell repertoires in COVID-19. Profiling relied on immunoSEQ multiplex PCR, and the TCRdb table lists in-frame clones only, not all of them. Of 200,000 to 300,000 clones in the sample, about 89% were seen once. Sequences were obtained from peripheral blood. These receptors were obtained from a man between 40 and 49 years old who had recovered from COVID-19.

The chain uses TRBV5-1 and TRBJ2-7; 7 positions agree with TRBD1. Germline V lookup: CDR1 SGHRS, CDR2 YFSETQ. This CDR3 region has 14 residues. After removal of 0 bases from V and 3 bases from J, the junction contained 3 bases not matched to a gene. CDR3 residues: CASSLAGDSYEQYF. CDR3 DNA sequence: TGCGCCAGCAGCTTGGCAGGGGACAGCTACGAGCAGTACTTC. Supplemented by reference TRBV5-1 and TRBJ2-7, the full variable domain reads KAGVTQTPRYLIKTRGQQVTLSCSPISGHRSVSWYQQTPGQGLQFLFEYFSETQRNKGNFPGRFSGRQFSNSRSEMNVSTLELGDSALYLCASSLAGDSYEQYFGPGTRLTVT.

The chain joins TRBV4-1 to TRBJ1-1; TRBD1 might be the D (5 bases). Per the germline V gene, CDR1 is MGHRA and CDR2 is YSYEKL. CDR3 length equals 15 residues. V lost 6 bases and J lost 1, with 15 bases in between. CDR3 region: CASRPSFRENTEAFF. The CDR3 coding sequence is TGCGCCAGCAGGCCAAGTTTCAGGGAGAACACTGAAGCTTTCTTT.

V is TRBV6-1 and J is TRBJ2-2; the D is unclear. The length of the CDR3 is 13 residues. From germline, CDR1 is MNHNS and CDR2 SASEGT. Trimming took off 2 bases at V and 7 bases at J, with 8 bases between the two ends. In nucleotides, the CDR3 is TGTGCCAGCAGTGAACGTGGCAGCGGGGAGCTGTTTTTT. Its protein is CASSERGSGELFF.

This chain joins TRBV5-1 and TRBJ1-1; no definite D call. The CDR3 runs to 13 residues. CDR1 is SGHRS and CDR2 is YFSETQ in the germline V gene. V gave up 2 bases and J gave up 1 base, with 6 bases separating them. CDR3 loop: CASSFNRNTEAFF. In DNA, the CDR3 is TGCGCCAGCAGCTTCAACAGGAACACTGAAGCTTTCTTT. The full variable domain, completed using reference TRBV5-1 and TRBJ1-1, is KAGVTQTPRYLIKTRGQQVTLSCSPISGHRSVSWYQQTPGQGLQFLFEYFSETQRNKGNFPGRFSGRQFSNSRSEMNVSTLELGDSALYLCASSFNRNTEAFFGQGTRLTVV.

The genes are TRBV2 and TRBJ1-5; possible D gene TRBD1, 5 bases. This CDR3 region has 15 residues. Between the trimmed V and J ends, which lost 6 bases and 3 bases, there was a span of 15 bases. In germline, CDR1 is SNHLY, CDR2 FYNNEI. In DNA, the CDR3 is TGTGCCAGCAGCCAGGGAGGTTTGCCCAATCAGCCCCAGCATTTT. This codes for CASSQGGLPNQPQHF. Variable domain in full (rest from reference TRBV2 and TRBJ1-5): EPEVTQTPSHQVTQMGQEVILRCVPISNHLYFYWYRQILGQKVEFLVSFYNNEISEKSEIFDDQFSVERPDGSNFTLKIRSTKLEDSAMYFCASSQGGLPNQPQHFGDGTRLSIL.

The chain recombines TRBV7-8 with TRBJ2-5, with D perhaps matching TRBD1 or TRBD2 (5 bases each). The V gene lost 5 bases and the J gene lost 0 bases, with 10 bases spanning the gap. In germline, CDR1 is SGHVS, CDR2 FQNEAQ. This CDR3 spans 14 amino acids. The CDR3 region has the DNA TGTGCCAGCAGCCGAGAGGGGTACCAAGAGACCCAGTACTTC. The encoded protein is CASSREGYQETQYF. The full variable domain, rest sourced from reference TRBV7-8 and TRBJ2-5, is GAGVSQSPRYKVAKRGQDVALRCDPISGHVSLFWYQQALGQGPEFLTYFQNEAQLDKSGLPSDRFFAERPEGSVSTLKIQRTQQEDSAVYLCASSREGYQETQYFGPGTRLLVL.

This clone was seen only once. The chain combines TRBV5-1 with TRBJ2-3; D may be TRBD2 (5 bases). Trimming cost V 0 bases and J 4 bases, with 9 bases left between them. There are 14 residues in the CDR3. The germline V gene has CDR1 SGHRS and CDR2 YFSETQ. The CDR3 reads CASSLDEGSDTQYF. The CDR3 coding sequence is TGCGCCAGCAGCTTGGATGAGGGTTCAGATACGCAGTATTTT. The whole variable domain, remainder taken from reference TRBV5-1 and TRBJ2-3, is KAGVTQTPRYLIKTRGQQVTLSCSPISGHRSVSWYQQTPGQGLQFLFEYFSETQRNKGNFPGRFSGRQFSNSRSEMNVSTLELGDSALYLCASSLDEGSDTQYFGPGTRLTVL.

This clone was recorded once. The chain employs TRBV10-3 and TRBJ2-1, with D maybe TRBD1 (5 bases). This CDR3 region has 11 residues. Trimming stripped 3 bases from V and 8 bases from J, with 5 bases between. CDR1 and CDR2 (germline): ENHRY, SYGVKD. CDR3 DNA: TGTGCCATCAGTGACAGGGATGAGCAGTTCTTC. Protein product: CAISDRDEQFF.

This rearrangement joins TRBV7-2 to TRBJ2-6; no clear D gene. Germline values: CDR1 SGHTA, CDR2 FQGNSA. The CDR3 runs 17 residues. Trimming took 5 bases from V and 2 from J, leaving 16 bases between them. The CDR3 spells CASSTPSRLTGANVLTF. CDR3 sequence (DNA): TGTGCCAGCAGCACTCCAAGTAGACTTACTGGGGCCAACGTCCTGACTTTC.

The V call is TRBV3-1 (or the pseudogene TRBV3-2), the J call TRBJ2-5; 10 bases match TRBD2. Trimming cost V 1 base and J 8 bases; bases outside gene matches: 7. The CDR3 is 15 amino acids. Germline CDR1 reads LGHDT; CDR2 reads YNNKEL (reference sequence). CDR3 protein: CASSQVPTSGVTQYF. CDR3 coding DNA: TGTGCCAGCAGCCAAGTCCCTACTAGCGGGGTAACCCAGTACTTC.

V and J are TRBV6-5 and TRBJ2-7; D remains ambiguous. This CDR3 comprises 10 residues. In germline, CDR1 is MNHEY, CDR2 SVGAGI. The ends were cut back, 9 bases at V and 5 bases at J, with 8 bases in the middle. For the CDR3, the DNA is TGTGCCAGTGGGCTCAACGAGCAGTACTTC. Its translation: CASGLNEQYF.

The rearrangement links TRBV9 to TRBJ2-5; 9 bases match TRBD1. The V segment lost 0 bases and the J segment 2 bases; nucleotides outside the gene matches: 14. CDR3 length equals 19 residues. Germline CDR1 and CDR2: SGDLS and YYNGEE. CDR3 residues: CASSVAIRTGVDLQETQYF. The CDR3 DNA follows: TGTGCCAGCAGCGTAGCTATAAGGACAGGGGTTGACCTACAAGAGACCCAGTACTTC.

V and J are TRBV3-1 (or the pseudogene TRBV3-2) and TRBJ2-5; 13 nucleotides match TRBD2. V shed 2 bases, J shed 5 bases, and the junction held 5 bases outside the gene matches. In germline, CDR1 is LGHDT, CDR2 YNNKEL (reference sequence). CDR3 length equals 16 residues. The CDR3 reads CASSQTSGGAVETQYF. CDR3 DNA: TGTGCCAGCAGCCAAACTAGCGGGGGGGCCGTGGAGACCCAGTACTTC.

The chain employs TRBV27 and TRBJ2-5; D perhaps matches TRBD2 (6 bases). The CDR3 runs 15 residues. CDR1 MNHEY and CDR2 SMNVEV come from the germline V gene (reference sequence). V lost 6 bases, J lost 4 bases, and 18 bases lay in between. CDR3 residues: CASSQNPGGRETQYF. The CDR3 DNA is TGTGCCAGCAGCCAAAACCCCGGGGGACGAGAGACCCAGTACTTC.

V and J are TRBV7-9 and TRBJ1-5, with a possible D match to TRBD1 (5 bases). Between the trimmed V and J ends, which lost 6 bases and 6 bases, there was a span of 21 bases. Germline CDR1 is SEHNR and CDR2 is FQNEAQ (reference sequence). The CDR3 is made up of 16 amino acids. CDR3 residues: CASSLSGAGGSQPQHF. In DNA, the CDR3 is TGTGCCAGCAGTTTATCCGGAGCGGGGGGTAGTCAGCCCCAGCATTTT.

The CDR3 sequence: CASSIPGVSYEQYF. The CDR3 region has the DNA TGTGCCAGCAGTATACCAGGTGTCTCCTACGAGCAGTACTTC. The V call is TRBV28, the J call TRBJ2-7, with no clear D. Trimming shortened V by 5 bases and J by 0 bases, and 11 bases separated the two germline ends. This CDR3 is built from 14 residues. Germline CDR1 MDHEN, CDR2 SYDVKM.

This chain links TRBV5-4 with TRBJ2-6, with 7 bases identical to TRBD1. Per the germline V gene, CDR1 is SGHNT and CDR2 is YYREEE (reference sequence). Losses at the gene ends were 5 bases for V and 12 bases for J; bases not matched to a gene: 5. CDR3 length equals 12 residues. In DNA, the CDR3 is TGTGCCAGCAGGTTAGGGGGCGGCGTCCTGACTTTC. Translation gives CASRLGGGVLTF.

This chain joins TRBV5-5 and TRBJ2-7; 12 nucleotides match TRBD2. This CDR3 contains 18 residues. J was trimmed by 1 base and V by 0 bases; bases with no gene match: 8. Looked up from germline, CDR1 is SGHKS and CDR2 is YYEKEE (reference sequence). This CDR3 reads CASSLVASGGAVSYEQYF. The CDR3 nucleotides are TGTGCCAGCAGCTTGGTGGCTAGCGGGGGGGCCGTATCCTACGAGCAGTACTTC.

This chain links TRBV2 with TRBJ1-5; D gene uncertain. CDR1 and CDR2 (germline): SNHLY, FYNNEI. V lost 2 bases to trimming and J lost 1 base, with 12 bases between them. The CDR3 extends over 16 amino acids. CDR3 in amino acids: CASSEHGRLSNQPQHF. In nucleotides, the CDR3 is TGTGCCAGCAGTGAACATGGCAGATTAAGCAATCAGCCCCAGCATTTT.

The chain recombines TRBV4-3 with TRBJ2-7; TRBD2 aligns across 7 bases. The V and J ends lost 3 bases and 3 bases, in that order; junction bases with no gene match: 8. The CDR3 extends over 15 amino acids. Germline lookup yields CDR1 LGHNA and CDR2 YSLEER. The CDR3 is CASSQEAGTIYEQYF. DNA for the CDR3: TGCGCCAGCAGCCAGGAAGCGGGGACCATCTACGAGCAGTACTTC.